Below, 23 T cell receptor beta chains from the same sample are listed, as sequenced in a study of identical twins. TCRdb fed the 5' RACE reads into MiXCR, producing one record per CDR3 protein. The table records 240,000 or so distinct CDR3 sequences, more than 9.5% of them present only once. These data also featured in a second study, about yellow fever vaccine responses in identical twins.

The sequenced sample was memory (CD45RO+) T cells sorted from blood. The receptors here all came from a woman in her late teens or twenties in good health.

V and J are TRBV5-1 and TRBJ2-2; TRBD1 or TRBD2 may be the D gene (5 bases each). Trimming shortened V by 2 bases and J by 5 bases, and 13 bases separated the two germline ends. The CDR3 is 15 residues long. From germline, CDR1 is SGHRS and CDR2 YFSETQ. As DNA, the CDR3 is TGCGCCAGCAGCTTCGGGATTTCAGGGACCGGGGAGCTGTTTTTT. It yields the protein CASSFGISGTGELFF.

The chain has TRBV5-1 and TRBJ2-1, with D possibly being TRBD1 (6 bases). CDR1 SGHRS and CDR2 YFSETQ come from the germline V gene. The CDR3 is made up of 15 amino acids. V lost 5 bases to trimming and J lost 0 bases, with 12 bases between them. CDR3 protein: CASRRADSSYNEQFF. Written as DNA, the CDR3 is TGCGCCAGCAGACGAGCGGACAGCTCCTACAATGAGCAGTTCTTC.

Many counts were recorded for this clonotype. The chain is built from TRBV28 and TRBJ1-5; TRBD1 is a possible D gene (6 bases). The V and J ends lost 2 bases and 0 bases respectively, with 11 bases between them. Germline assignment: CDR1 MDHEN and CDR2 SYDVKM. The CDR3 consists of 16 residues. CDR3 bases: TGTGCCAGCAGTTTAGGGGGCTTTAATAGCAATCAGCCCCAGCATTTT. Its translation: CASSLGGFNSNQPQHF.

This clonotype was counted only a few times. This chain joins TRBV28 and TRBJ2-2; 7 bases match TRBD2. J lost 5 bases, V lost 4 bases, and 22 bases had no gene match. The germline CDR1 and CDR2 sequences are MDHEN and SYDVKM. CDR3 length: 20 residues. Written as DNA, the CDR3 is TGTGCCAGCAGTTCCCTCTTAACGACTAGCAGGATACCAAAAACCGGGGAGCTGTTTTTT. This sequence encodes CASSSLLTTSRIPKTGELFF.

This clonotype was found a few times. V gene TRBV5-1 combines with J gene TRBJ1-1; D not certain. The germline CDR1 and CDR2 sequences are SGHRS and YFSETQ. V was trimmed by 0 bases and J by 5 bases, leaving 11 bases between them. The CDR3 sequence is 14 residues long. The CDR3 DNA reads as TGCGCCAGCAGCTTGGGGTCGCTTAAGACTGAAGCTTTCTTT. Protein sequence: CASSLGSLKTEAFF.

The J gene is TRBJ1-1, the V gene TRBV28, with no clear D. Germline CDR1 is MDHEN and CDR2 is SYDVKM. The CDR3 covers 11 residues. Trimming left V 3 bases short and J 4 bases short, with 3 bases between. The CDR3 here is CASSFLTEAFF. The DNA for the CDR3 is TGTGCCAGCAGTTTTCTCACTGAAGCTTTCTTT.

This clonotype was recorded a few times. V gene TRBV20-1 combines with J gene TRBJ2-1; D is ambiguous. The CDR3 contains 15 residues. CDR1 is DFQATT, CDR2 SNEGSKA, per germline (reference sequence). Between the trimmed V and J ends, which lost 1 base and 2 bases, there was a span of 12 bases. CDR3 loop: CSARARDSPYNEQFF. The CDR3 DNA reads as TGCAGTGCTAGAGCGAGAGACTCCCCCTACAATGAGCAGTTCTTC.

This clonotype was recorded at least ten times. The junction departs from the called germline gene at one end, perhaps through a read error. This chain links TRBV7-9 with TRBJ2-2; D perhaps matches TRBD1 (6 bases). This CDR3 has 14 amino acids. From germline, CDR1 is SEHNR and CDR2 FQNEAQ (reference sequence). CDR3 nucleotides: TGCGCCAGCAGCTTGGCAGGGGACACCGGGGAGCTGTTTTTT. This translates into CASSLAGDTGELFF.

This clonotype came up a few times. The chain recombines TRBV5-6 with TRBJ2-3, with unresolved D. From germline, CDR1 is SGHDT and CDR2 YYEEEE. Trimming took 0 bases from V and 5 from J, leaving 7 bases between them. The CDR3 is made up of 13 amino acids. The chain's CDR3 is CASSLGGKDTQYF. Written as DNA, the CDR3 is TGTGCCAGCAGCTTGGGGGGTAAAGATACGCAGTATTTT.

The rearrangement joins TRBV20-1 to TRBJ1-5; D might be TRBD1 (5 bases). With 3 bases removed from V and 4 bases from J, the gap between germline ends came to 7 bases. This CDR3 has 12 residues. Germline V CDR1 and CDR2: DFQATT, SNEGSKA (reference sequence). CDR3 loop: CSASRENQPQHF. Here the CDR3 DNA reads TGCAGTGCTAGCAGGGAAAATCAGCCCCAGCATTTT.

This clonotype was seen at least ten times. The V gene is TRBV7-6, the J gene TRBJ2-2, with 7 bases lining up with TRBD2. Trimming cost V 5 bases and J 6 bases; bases outside gene matches: 12. The V gene's germline CDR1 is SGHVS and CDR2 FNYEAQ. The CDR3 length is 16 residues. DNA of the CDR3: TGTGCCAGCAGCCAGAAAGCGGGGATGGGTTCCGGGGAGCTGTTTTTT. It translates to CASSQKAGMGSGELFF.

This chain links TRBV10-3 with TRBJ2-3; 7 bases align to TRBD1. CDR3 length: 14 amino acids. J lost 2 bases, V lost 5 bases, and 4 bases had no gene match. Germline CDR1 is ENHRY and CDR2 is SYGVKD. CDR3 residues: CAISTDRITDTQYF. CDR3 DNA sequence: TGTGCCATCAGTACGGACAGGATCACAGATACGCAGTATTTT.

The chain links TRBV12-3 or TRBV12-4 to TRBJ2-1; TRBD2 matches 14 bases. The CDR3 has 16 residues. Germline trimming cut 3 bases from V and 5 bases from J; bases unmatched to any gene: 3. This CDR3 is CASSLGTSGSHNEQFF. CDR3 DNA sequence: TGTGCCAGCAGTTTGGGGACTAGCGGGAGTCACAATGAGCAGTTCTTC.

The chain links TRBV20-1 to TRBJ1-3; unclear D gene. The CDR3 extends over 13 amino acids. From germline, CDR1 is DFQATT and CDR2 SNEGSKA (reference sequence). V lost 1 base to trimming and J lost 0 bases, with 4 bases between them. CDR3 amino acids: CSARVYSGNTIYF. The CDR3 DNA is TGCAGTGCTAGAGTTTACTCTGGAAACACCATATATTTT.

The chain couples TRBV5-1 to TRBJ2-4, with D possibly being TRBD2 (6 bases). This CDR3 has 15 amino acids. V was clipped by 0 bases and J by 7 bases, with 14 bases between them. The V gene's germline CDR1 is SGHRS and CDR2 YFSETQ. The CDR3 loop reads CASSLVAGFGNIQYF. As DNA, the CDR3 is TGCGCCAGCAGCTTGGTTGCGGGGTTTGGGAACATTCAGTACTTC.

Only a few counts were recorded for this clonotype. The CDR3 DNA sequence: TGCAGTGCTAGAGTGGGACAGAGCTCCTATAATTCACCCCTCCACTTT. Its translation is CSARVGQSSYNSPLHF. J is TRBJ1-6 and V is TRBV20-1; 7 bases are a match to TRBD1. The CDR3 spans 16 residues. CDR1 DFQATT and CDR2 SNEGSKA come from the germline V gene (reference sequence). V gave up 1 base and J gave up 0 bases; unmatched junction bases: 3.

This chain connects TRBV9 to TRBJ2-7, with 10 bases identical to TRBD2. There are 13 residues in the CDR3. The junction had 8 bases not matched to a gene; V was cut back by 3 bases and J by 11 bases. Germline loops: CDR1 SGDLS, CDR2 YYNGEE. The CDR3 region has the DNA TGTGCCAGCAGCGCATCCTCTAGCGGGAGAAAGTACTTC. It is translated as CASSASSSGRKYF.

V usage is TRBV28 and J usage is TRBJ2-7, with 11 bases matching TRBD2. CDR3 length equals 14 residues. The V segment lost 4 bases and the J segment 6 bases; nucleotides outside the gene matches: 5. Germline loops: CDR1 MDHEN, CDR2 SYDVKM. The CDR3 region is CASSSLSGRVEQYF. Written as DNA, the CDR3 is TGTGCCAGCAGTTCCCTTAGCGGGAGGGTCGAGCAGTACTTC.

The chain is built from TRBV18 and TRBJ2-1, with 11 nucleotides matching TRBD2. Germline CDR1 reads KGHSH; CDR2 reads LQKENI. The CDR3 is made up of 18 amino acids. V was pared by 6 bases and J by 0 bases, with 10 bases of the junction left unmatched. The CDR3 coding sequence is TGTGCCAGCTCGTCACCCCTTACTAGCGGGAGCTCCTACAATGAGCAGTTCTTC. Its protein is CASSSPLTSGSSYNEQFF.

The chain joins TRBV2 to TRBJ2-1; 8 positions agree with TRBD2. Germline V gives CDR1 SNHLY, CDR2 FYNNEI. The V and J ends lost 10 bases and 1 base, in that order; junction bases with no gene match: 6. The CDR3 spans 14 residues. As DNA, the CDR3 is TGTGCCACTTCGGGGGGGGTATCCTACAATGAGCAGTTCTTC. Amino acids: CATSGGVSYNEQFF.

This chain links TRBV27 with TRBJ2-3; weak D call: TRBD1 (5 bases). V lost 8 bases, J lost 2 bases, and 11 bases lay in between. The CDR3 loop spans 13 amino acids. From germline, CDR1 is MNHEY and CDR2 SMNVEV (reference sequence). The CDR3: CASHDRFTDTQYF. In nucleotides, the CDR3 is TGTGCCAGCCACGACAGATTCACAGATACGCAGTATTTT.

V usage is TRBV6-5 and J usage is TRBJ1-1; 7 nucleotides line up with TRBD1. V was pared by 6 bases and J by 11 bases, with 6 bases of the junction left unmatched. CDR3 length: 11 amino acids. Germline lookup yields CDR1 MNHEY and CDR2 SVGAGI. The CDR3 nucleotides read TGTGCCAGCAGCGCAGGGGGTTCGGCTTTCTTT. Translated, it gives CASSAGGSAFF.

Ten or more counts support this clonotype. The J gene is TRBJ1-5, the V gene TRBV3-1; D unclear. The CDR3 sequence is 16 residues long. The V and J ends lost 1 base and 0 bases respectively, with 10 bases between them. Per the germline V gene, CDR1 is LGHDT and CDR2 is YNNKEL (reference sequence). CDR3 bases: TGTGCCAGCAGCCAAGCTTCTACCCTTAGCAATCAGCCCCAGCATTTT. Its protein product is CASSQASTLSNQPQHF.